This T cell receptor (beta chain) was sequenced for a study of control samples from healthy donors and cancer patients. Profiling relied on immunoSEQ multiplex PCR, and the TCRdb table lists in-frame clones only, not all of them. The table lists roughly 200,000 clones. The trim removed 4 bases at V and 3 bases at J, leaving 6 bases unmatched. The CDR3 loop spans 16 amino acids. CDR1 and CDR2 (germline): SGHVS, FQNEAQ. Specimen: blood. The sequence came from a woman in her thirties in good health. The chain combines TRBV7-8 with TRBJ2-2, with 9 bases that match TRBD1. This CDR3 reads CASSYQTGGYTGELFF. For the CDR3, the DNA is TGTGCCAGCAGCTACCAGACAGGGGGATACACCGGGGAGCTGTTTTTT.